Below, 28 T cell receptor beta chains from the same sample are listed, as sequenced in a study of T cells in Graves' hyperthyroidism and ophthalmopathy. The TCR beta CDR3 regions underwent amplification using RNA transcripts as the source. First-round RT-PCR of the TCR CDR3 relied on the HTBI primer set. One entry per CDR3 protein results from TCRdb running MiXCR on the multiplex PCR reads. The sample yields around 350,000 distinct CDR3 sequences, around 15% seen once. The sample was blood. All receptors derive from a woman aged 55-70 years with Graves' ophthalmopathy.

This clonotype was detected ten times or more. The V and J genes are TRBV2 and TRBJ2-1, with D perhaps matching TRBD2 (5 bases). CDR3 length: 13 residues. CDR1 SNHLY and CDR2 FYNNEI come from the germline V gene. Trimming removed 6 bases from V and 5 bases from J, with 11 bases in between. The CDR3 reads CASSRPGDNEQFF. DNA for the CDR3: TGTGCCAGCAGCCGCCCCGGGGACAATGAGCAGTTCTTC.

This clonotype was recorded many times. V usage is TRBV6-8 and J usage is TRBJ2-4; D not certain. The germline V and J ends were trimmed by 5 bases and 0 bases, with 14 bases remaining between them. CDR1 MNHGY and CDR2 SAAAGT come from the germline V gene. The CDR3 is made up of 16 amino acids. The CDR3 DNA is TGTGCCAGCAGTAGGTCTTGCTTGGGAGCCAAAAACATTCAGTACTTC. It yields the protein CASSRSCLGAKNIQYF.

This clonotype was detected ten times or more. This CDR3 reads CASSNPTPGGNEQFF. The CDR3 region has the DNA TGTGCCAGCAGCAACCCTACCCCAGGAGGAAATGAGCAGTTCTTC. The chain joins TRBV7-3 to TRBJ2-1, with D perhaps TRBD2 (5 bases). V gave up 5 bases and J gave up 7 bases, with 18 bases separating them. Germline V gene data show CDR1 as SGHTA and CDR2 as FQGTGA. There are 15 residues in the CDR3.

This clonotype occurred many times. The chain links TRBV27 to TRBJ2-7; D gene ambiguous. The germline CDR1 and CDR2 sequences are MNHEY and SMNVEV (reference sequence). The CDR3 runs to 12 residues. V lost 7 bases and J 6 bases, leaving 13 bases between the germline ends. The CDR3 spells CASKVPLREQYF. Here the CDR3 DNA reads TGTGCCAGCAAGGTTCCTTTACGCGAGCAGTACTTC.

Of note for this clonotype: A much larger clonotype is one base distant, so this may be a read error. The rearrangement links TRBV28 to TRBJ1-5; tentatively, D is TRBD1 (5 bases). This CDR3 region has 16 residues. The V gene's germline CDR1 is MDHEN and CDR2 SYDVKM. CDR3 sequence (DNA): TGTGCCAGCAGTTCCCCACCAGGGTCAGGTAATCAGCCCCAGAATTTT. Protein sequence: CASSSPPGSGNQPQNF.

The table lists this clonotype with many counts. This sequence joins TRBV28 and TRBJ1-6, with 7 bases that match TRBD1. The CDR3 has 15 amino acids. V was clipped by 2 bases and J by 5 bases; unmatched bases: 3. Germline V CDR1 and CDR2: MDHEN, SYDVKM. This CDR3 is CASSLKGANNSPLHF. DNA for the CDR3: TGTGCCAGCAGTTTAAAGGGGGCTAATAATTCACCCCTCCACTTT. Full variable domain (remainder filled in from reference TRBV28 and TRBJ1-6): DVKVTQSSRYLVKRTGEKVFLECVQDMDHENMFWYRQDPGLGLRLIYFSYDVKMKEKGDIPEGYSVSREKKERFSLILESASTNQTSMYLCASSLKGANNSPLHFGNGTRLTVT.

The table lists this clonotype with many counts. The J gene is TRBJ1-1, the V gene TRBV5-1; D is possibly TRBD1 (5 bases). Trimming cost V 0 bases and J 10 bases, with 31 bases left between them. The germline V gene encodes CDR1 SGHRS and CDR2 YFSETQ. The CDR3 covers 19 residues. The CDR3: CASSLEGIGRAIGSKPAFF. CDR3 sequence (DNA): TGCGCCAGCAGCTTGGAGGGGATAGGCAGGGCTATAGGGTCAAAACCAGCTTTCTTT.

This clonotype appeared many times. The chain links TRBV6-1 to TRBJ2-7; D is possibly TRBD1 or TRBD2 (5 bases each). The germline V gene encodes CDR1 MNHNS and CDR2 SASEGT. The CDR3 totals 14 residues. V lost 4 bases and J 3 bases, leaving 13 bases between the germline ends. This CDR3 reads CASSGLQVVYEQYF. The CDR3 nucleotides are TGTGCCAGCAGTGGACTACAGGTGGTCTACGAGCAGTACTTC.

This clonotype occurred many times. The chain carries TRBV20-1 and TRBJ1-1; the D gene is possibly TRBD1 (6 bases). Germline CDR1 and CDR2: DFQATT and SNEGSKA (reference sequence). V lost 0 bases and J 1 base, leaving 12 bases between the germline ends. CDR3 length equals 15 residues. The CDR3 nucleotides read TGCAGTGCTAGAGATAAGCGAGGGGGGAACACTGAAGCTTTCTTT. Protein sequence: CSARDKRGGNTEAFF.

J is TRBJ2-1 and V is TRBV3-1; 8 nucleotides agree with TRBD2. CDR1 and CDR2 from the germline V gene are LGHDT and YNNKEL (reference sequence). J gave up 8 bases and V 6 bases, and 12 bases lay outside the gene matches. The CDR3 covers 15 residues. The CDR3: CASSLGLAGIYEQFF. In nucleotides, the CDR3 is TGTGCCAGCAGTTTGGGGCTAGCGGGCATTTATGAGCAGTTCTTC.

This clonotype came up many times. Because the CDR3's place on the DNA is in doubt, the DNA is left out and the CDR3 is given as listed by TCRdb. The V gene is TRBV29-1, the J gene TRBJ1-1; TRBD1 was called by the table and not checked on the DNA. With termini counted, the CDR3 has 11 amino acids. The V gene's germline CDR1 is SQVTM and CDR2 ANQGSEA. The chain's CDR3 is CSVGGGTGSFF.

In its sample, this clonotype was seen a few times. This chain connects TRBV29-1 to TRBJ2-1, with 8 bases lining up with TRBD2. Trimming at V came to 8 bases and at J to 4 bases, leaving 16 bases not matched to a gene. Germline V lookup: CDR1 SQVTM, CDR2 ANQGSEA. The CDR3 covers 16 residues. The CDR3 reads CSFFGTRGLRYNEQFF. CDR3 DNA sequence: TGCAGCTTCTTCGGGACTAGAGGCCTTCGTTACAATGAGCAGTTCTTC.

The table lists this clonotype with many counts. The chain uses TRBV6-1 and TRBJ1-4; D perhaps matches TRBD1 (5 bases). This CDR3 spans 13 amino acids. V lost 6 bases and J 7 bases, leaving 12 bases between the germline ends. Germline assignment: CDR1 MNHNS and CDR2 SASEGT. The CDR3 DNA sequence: TGTGCCAGCAGCTGGGGACTTAGTGAAAAACTGTTTTTT. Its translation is CASSWGLSEKLFF.

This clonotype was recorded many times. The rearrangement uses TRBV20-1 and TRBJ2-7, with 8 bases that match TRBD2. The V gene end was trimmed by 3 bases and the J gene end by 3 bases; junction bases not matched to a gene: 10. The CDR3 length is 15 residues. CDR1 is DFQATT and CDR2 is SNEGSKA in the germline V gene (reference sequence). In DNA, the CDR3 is TGCAGTGCTAGCGCTCCCGGGACTAGTTTCTACGAGCAGTACTTC. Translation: CSASAPGTSFYEQYF.

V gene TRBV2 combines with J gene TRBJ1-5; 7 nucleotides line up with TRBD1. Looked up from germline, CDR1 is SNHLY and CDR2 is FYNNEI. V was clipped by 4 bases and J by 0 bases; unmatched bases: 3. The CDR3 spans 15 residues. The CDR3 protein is CASSVRGDSNQPQHF. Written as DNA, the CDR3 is TGTGCCAGCAGTGTCAGGGGGGATAGCAATCAGCCCCAGCATTTT.

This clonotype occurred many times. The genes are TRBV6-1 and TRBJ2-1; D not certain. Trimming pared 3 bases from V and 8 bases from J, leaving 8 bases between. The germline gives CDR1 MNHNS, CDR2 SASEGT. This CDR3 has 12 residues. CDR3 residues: CASSETGDEQFF. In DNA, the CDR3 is TGTGCCAGCAGTGAGACGGGCGATGAGCAGTTCTTC.

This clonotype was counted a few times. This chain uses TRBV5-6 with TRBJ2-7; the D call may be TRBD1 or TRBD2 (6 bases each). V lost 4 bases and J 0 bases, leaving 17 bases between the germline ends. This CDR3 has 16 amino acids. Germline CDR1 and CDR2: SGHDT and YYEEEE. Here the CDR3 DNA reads TGTGCCAGCAGCGCCGATGCGGGGACACGCTCCTACGAGCAGTACTTC. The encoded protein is CASSADAGTRSYEQYF.

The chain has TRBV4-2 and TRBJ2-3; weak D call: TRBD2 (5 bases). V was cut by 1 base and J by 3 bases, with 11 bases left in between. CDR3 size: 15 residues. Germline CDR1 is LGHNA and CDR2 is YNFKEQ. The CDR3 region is CASSQGGIGTDTQYF. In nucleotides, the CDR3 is TGTGCCAGCAGCCAAGGAGGGATTGGGACAGATACGCAGTATTTT.

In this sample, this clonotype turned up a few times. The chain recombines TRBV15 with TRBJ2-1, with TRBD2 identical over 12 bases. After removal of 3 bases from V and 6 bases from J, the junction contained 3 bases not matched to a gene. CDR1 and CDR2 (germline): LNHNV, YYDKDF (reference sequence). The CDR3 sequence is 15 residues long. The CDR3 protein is CATSSPSGRVNEQFF. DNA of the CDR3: TGTGCCACCAGCAGCCCTAGCGGGAGGGTCAATGAGCAGTTCTTC. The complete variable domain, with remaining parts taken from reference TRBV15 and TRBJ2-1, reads DAMVIQNPRYQVTQFGKPVTLSCSQTLNHNVMYWYQQKSSQAPKLLFHYYDKDFNNEADTPDNFQSRRPNTSFCFLDIRSPGLGDTAMYLCATSSPSGRVNEQFFGPGTRLTVL.

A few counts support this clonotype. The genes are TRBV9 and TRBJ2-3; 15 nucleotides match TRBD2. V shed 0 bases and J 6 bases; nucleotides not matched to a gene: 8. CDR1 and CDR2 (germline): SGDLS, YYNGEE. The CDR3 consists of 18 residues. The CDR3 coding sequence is TGTGCCAGCAGCGTAGCTACAGGACTAGCGGGAGGGAGGGATACGCAGTATTTT. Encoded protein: CASSVATGLAGGRDTQYF.

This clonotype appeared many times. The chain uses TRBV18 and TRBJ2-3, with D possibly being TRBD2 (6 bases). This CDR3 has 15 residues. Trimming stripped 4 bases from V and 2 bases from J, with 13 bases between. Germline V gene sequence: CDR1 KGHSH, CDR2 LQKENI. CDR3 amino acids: CASSLTTSNTDTQYF. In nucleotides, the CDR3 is TGTGCCAGCTCACTAACTACTAGCAACACAGATACGCAGTATTTT.

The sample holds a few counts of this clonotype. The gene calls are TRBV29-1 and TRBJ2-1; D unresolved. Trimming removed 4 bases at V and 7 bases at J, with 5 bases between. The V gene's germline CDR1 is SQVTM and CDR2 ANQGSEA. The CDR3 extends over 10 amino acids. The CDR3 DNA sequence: TGCAGCGTTGTGGGTAATGAGCAGTTCTTC. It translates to CSVVGNEQFF.

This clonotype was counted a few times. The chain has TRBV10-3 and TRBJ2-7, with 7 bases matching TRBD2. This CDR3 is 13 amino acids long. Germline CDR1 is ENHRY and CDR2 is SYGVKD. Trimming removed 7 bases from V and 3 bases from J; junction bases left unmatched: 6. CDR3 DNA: TGTGCCATCAAGCCAGCGGGACTCTACGAGCAGTACTTC. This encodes CAIKPAGLYEQYF.

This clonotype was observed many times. The CDR3 sequence is CASSRRRGQETQYF. The CDR3 coding sequence is TGTGCCAGCAGCCGTCGGCGCGGACAAGAGACCCAGTACTTC. This chain connects TRBV3-1 to TRBJ2-5; D is ambiguous. This CDR3 comprises 14 residues. Germline V gene data show CDR1 as LGHDT and CDR2 as YNNKEL (reference sequence). The V end was cut by 4 bases, the J end by 2 bases, with 11 bases between.

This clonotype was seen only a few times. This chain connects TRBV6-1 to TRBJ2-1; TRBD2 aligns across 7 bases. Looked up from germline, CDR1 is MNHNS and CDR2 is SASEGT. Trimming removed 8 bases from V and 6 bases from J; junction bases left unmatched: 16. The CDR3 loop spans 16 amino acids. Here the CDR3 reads CASGSRGGRGSNEQFF. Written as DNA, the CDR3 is TGTGCCAGCGGATCCCGGGGCGGGAGAGGTAGCAATGAGCAGTTCTTC.

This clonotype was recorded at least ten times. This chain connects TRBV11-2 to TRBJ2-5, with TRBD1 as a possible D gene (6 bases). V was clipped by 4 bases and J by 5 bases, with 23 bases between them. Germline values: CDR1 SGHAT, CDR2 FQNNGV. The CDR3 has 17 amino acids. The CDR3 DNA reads TGTGCCAGCAGCTATCGGACAGCAACTTCGACTGGTGAGACCCAGTACTTC. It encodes CASSYRTATSTGETQYF.

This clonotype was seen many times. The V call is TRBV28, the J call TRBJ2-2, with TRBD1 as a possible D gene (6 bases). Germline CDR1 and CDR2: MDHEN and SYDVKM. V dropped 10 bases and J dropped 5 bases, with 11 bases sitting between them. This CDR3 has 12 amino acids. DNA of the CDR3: TGTGCCATCGACAGGCCGACCGGGGAGCTGTTTTTT. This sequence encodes CAIDRPTGELFF.

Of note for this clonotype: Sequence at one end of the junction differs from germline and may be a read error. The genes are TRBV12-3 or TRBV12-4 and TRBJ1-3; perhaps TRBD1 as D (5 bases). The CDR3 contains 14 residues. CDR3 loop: CASSRSGTGDTIYF. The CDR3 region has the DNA TGTGCCAGCAGCCGCTCCGGGACTGGAGACACCATATATTTT.